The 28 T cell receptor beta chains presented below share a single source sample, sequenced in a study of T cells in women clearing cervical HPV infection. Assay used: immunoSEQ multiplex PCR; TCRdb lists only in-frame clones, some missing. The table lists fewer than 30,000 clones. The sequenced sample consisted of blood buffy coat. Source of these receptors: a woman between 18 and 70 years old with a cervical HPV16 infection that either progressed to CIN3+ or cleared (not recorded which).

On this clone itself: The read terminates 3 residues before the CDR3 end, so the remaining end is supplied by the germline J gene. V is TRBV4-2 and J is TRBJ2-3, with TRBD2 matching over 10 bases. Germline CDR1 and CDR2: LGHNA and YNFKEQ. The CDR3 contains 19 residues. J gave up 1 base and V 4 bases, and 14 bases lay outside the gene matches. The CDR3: CASSPGLANFARGTDTQYF. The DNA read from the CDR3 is TGTGCCAGCAGCCCGGGACTAGCGAATTTCGCACGAGGCACAGATACG.

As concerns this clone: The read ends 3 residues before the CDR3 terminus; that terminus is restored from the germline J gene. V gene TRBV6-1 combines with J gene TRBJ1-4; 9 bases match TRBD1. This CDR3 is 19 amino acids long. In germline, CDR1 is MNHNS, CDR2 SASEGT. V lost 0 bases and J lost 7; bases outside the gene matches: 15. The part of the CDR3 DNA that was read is TGTGCCAGCAGTGAAGCTTCTGGGACAGGGAGGGCAAGTATTGAAAAA. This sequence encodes CASSEASGTGRASIEK. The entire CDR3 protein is CASSEASGTGRASIEKLFF.

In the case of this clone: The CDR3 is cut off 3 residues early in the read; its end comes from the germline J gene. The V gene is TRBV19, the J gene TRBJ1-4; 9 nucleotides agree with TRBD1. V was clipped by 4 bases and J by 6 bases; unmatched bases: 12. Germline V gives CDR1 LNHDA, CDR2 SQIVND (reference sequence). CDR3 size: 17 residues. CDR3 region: CASSTTGGSEGYEKLFF. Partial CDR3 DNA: TGTGCCAGTAGTACCACAGGGGGCTCTGAAGGGTATGAAAAA. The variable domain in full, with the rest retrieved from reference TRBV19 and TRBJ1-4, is DGGITQSPKYLFRKEGQNVTLSCEQNLNHDAMYWYRQDPGQGLRLIYYSQIVNDFQKGDIAEGYSVSREKKESFPLTVTSAQKNPTAFYLCASSTTGGSEGYEKLFFGSGTQLSVL.

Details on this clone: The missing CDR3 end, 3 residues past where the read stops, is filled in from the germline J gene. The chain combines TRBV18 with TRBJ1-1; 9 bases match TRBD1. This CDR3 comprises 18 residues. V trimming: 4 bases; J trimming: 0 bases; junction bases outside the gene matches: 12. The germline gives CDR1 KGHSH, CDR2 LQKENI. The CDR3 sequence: CASSLLDRGNQLNTEAFF. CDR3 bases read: TGTGCCAGCTCACTTTTAGACAGGGGGAACCAACTGAACACTGAA.

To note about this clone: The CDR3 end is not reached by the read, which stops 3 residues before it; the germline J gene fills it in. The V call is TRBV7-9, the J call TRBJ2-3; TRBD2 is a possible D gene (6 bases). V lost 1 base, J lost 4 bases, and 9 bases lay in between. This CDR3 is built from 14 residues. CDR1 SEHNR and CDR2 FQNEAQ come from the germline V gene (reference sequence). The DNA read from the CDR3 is TGTGCCAGCAGCTTAGGATGGGGGGCAGATACG. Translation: CASSLGWGADT. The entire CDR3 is CASSLGWGADTQYF. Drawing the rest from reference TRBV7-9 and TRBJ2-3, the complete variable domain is DTGVSQNPRHKITKRGQNVTFRCDPISEHNRLYWYRQTLGQGPEFLTYFQNEAQLEKSRLLSDRFSAERPKGSFSTLEIQRTEQGDSAMYLCASSLGWGADTQYFGPGTRLTVL.

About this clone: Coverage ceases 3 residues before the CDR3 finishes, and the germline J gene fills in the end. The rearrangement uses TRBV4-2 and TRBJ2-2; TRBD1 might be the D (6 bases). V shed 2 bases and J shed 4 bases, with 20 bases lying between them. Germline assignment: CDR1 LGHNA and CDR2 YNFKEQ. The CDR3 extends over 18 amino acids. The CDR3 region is CASSQQHRALSGTGELFF. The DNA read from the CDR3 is TGTGCCAGCAGCCAACAGCACAGGGCCCTAAGTGGCACCGGGGAG.

The sequenced CDR3 bases are TGCGCCAGCAGACTAGCGGGGGGGCCGGAGACC. It is translated as CASRLAGGPET. The whole CDR3 sequence reads CASRLAGGPETQYF. The chain has TRBV5-1 and TRBJ2-5; 13 bases align to TRBD2. Coverage ceases 3 residues before the CDR3 finishes, and the germline J gene fills in the end. Germline values: CDR1 SGHRS, CDR2 YFSETQ. The CDR3 has 14 amino acids. The trim removed 5 bases at V and 5 bases at J, leaving 3 bases unmatched.

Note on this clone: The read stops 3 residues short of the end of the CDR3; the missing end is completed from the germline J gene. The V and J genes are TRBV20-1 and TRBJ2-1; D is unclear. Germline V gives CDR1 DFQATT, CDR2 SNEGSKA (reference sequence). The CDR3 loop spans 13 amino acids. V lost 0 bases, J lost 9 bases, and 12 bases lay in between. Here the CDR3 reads CSARDLLLAEQFF. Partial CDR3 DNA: TGCAGTGCTAGAGATCTCCTGTTGGCTGAG.

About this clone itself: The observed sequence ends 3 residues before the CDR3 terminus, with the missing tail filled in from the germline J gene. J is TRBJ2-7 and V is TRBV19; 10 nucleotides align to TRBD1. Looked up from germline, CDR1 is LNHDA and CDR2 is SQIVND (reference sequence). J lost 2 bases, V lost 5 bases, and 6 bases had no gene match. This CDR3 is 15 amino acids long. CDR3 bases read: TGTGCCAGTAGTGGGAGGGACAGGGGAACCTACGAG. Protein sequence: CASSGRDRGTYE. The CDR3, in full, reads CASSGRDRGTYEQYF. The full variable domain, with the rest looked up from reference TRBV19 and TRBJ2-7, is DGGITQSPKYLFRKEGQNVTLSCEQNLNHDAMYWYRQDPGQGLRLIYYSQIVNDFQKGDIAEGYSVSREKKESFPLTVTSAQKNPTAFYLCASSGRDRGTYEQYFGPGTRLTVT.

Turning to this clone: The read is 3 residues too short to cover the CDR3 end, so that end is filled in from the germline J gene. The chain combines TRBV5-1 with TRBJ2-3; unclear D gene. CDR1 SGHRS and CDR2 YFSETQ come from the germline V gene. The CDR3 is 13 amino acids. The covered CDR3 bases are TGCGCCAGCAGCTTGGGACTTCAAGAGACG. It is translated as CASSLGLQET. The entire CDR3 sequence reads CASSLGLQETQYF.

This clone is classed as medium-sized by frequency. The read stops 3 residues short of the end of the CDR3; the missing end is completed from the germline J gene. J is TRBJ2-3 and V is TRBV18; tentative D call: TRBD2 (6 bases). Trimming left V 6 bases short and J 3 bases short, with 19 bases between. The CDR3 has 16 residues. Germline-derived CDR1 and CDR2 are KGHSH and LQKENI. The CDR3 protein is CASSPPIGGRTDTQYF. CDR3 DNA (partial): TGTGCCAGCTCGCCCCCGATTGGGGGGAGGACAGATACG.

The CDR3 DNA, read in part, is TGTGCCAGCAGCTTAGATAGGGTCGATGAG. It encodes CASSLDRVDE. Given in full, the CDR3 is CASSLDRVDEQFF. V and J are TRBV11-3 and TRBJ2-1; D gene unclear. The read halts 3 residues ahead of the CDR3 end, with the missing end drawn from the germline J gene. CDR3 length: 13 residues. Germline V lookup: CDR1 SGHNT, CDR2 YENEEA. The ends were cut back, 0 bases at V and 8 bases at J, with 8 bases in the middle.

The CDR3 bases that were read are TGTGCCAGCAGCTCACAGGGGGCGATGGAGACG. Its protein product is CASSSQGAMET. The full CDR3 reads CASSSQGAMETQYF. The rearrangement joins TRBV5-5 to TRBJ2-3; 9 nucleotides line up with TRBD1. The CDR3 goes on 3 residues after the read ends, and that part is filled in from the germline J gene. Germline CDR1 is SGHKS and CDR2 is YYEKEE (reference sequence). There are 14 residues in the CDR3.

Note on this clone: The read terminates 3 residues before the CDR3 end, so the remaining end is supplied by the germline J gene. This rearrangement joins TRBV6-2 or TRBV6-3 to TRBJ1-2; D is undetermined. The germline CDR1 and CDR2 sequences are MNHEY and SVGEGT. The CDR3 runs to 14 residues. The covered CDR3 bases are TGTGCCAGCAGTCCCATCAGCAGAGACAATGAC. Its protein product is CASSPISRDND. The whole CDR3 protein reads CASSPISRDNDYTF.

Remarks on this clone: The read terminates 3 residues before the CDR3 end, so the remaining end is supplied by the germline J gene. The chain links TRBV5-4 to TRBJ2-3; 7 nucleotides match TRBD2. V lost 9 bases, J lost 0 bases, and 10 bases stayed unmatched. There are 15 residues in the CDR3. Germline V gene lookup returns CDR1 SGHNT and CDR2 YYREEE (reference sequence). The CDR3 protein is CATHVGGVSTDTQYF. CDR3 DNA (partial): TGTGCCACCCACGTTGGGGGGGTTAGCACAGATACG.

The CDR3 region is CASRGTGQDTGELFF. The DNA read from the CDR3 is TGTGCCAGCAGAGGGACAGGGCAAGACACCGGGGAG. The chain is built from TRBV6-2 or TRBV6-3 and TRBJ2-2; 9 bases map to TRBD1. The read stops 3 residues short of the end of the CDR3; the missing end is completed from the germline J gene. This CDR3 has 15 residues. Losses at the gene ends were 6 bases for V and 3 bases for J; bases not matched to a gene: 5. Germline CDR1 and CDR2: MNHEY and SVGEGT.

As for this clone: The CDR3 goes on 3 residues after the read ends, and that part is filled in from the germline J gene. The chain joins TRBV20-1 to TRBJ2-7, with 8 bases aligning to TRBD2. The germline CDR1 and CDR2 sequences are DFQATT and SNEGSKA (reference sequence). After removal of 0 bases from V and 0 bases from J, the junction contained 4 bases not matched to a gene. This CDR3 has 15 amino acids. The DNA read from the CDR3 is TGCAGTGCTAGAGATTCGGGGGGGCACTCCTACGAG. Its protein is CSARDSGGHSYE. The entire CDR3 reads CSARDSGGHSYEQYF.

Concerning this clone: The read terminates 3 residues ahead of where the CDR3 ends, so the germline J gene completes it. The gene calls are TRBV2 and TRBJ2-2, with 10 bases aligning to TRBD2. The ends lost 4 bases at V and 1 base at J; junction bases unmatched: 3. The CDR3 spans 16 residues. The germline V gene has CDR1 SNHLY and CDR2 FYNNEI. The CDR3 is CASSVLAGGNTGELFF. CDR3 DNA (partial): TGTGCCAGCAGTGTTTTAGCGGGAGGGAACACCGGGGAG.

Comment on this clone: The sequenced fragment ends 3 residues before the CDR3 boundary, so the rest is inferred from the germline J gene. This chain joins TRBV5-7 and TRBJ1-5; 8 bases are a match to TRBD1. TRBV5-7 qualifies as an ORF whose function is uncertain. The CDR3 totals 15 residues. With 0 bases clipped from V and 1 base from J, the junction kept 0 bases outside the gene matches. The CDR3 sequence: CASSLGQGSNQPQHF. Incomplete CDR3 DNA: TGTGCCAGCAGCTTGGGACAGGGGAGCAATCAGCCC.

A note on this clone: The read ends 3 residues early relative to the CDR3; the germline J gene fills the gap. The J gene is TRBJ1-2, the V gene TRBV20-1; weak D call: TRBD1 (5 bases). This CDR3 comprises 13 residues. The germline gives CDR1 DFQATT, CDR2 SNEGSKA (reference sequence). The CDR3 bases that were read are TGCAGTGCTCCGGGACTTCCTAAAGAAGGC. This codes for CSAPGLPKEG. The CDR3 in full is CSAPGLPKEGYTF.

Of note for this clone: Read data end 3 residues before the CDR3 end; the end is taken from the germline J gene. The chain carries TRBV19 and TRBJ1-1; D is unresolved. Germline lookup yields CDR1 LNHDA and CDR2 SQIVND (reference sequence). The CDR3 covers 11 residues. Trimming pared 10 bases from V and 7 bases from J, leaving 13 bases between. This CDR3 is CANQVGGEAFF. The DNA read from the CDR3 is TGTGCCAACCAGGTTGGTGGTGAA.

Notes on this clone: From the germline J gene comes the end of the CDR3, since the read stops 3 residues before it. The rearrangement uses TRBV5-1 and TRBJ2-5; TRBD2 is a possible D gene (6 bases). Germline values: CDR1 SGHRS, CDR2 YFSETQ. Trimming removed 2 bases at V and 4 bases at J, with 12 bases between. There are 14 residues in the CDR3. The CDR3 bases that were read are TGCGCCAGCAGCTTTATGGGGGGAGCAGAGACC. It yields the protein CASSFMGGAET. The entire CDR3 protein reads CASSFMGGAETQYF.

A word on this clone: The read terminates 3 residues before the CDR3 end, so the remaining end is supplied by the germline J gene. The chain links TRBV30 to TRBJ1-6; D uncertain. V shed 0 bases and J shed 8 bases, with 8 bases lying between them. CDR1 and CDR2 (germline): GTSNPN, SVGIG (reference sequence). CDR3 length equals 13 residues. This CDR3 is CAWSVLADSPLHF. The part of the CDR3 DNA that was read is TGTGCCTGGAGTGTACTCGCCGATTCACCC.

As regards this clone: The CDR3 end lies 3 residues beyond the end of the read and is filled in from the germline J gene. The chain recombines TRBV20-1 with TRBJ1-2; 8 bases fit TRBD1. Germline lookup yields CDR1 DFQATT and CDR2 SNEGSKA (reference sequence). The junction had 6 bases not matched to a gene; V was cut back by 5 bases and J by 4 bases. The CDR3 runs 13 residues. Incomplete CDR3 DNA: TGCAGTGCTGATTCAGGGGGCGCCTATGGC. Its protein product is CSADSGGAYG. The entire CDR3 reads CSADSGGAYGYTF.

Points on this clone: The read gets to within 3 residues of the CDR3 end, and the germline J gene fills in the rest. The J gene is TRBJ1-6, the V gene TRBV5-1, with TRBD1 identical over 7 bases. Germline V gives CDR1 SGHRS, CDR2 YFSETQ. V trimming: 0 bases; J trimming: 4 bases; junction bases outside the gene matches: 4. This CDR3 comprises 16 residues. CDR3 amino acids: CASSLGGQVYNSPLHF. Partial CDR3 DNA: TGCGCCAGCAGCTTGGGCGGACAGGTTTATAATTCACCC.

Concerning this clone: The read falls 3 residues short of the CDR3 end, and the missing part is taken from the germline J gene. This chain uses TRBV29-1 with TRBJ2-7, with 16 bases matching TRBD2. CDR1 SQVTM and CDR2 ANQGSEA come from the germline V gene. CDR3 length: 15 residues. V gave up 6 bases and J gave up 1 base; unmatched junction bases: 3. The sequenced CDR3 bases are TGCAGCGTCGGGACTAGCGGGAGGGGATCCTACGAG. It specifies CSVGTSGRGSYE. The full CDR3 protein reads CSVGTSGRGSYEQYF.

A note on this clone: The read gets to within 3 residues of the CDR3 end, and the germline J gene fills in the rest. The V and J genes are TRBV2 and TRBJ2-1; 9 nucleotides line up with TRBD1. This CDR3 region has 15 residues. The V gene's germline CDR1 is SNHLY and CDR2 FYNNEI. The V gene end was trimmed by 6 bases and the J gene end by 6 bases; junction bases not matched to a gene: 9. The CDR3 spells CASSHGDRARNEQFF. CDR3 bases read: TGTGCCAGCAGCCACGGGGACAGGGCTCGCAATGAG.

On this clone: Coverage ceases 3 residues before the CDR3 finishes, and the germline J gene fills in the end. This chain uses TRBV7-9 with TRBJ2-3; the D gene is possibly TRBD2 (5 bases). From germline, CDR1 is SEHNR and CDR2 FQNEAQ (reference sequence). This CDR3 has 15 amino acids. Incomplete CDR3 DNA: TGTGCCAGCAGCTTAGTTGCAGGACCCGGGGAGACG. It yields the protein CASSLVAGPGET. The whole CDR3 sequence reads CASSLVAGPGETQYF.